The present entry profiles one T cell receptor (delta chain) with its context. This clone was found many times. It has no known antigen specificity. No qualities accompany the bases; no much larger clone lies one base away. The same CDR3 is also encoded by other DNA sequences in this sample. The CDR3 holds 18 amino acids from the cysteine to the phenylalanine. Of the read, only the CDR3 DNA is kept; its 54 bases are in frame from base 1. CDR1 and CDR2 were assigned from the germline V gene as GEAIGNYY and EKD. After removal of 1 base from V and 2 bases from J, the junction retains 3 bases not matched to a gene. The source of the sample is a study of gamma-delta chains in newborns, infants, children (dated by TCRdb to the late 2010s). In terms of the full investigation: According to the study title, microbial exposure causes polyclonal expansion of innate gammadelta T cells right after birth. The study investigated how microbial exposure shaped innate gammadelta T cell populations in human newborns immediately after birth.

Sequencing relied on an Illumina MiSeq. Public reads were reanalyzed in TCRdb with CATT, and rows carrying the same DNA were merged afterwards. This sample is represented by 13,000 to 15,000 delta-chain clones; roughly 7% of them were singletons. The biggest ten clones account for around 24% of the sample. The clonotype originates from a child who was a newborn, infant or young child, either healthy, febrile or measles-vaccinated (not recorded which). Material for sequencing was blood. The sequence joins TRDV2 to TRDJ3; TRDD3 fits 11 bases in the junction. The DNA sequence follows: TGTGCCTGTGACACTGGGGGATACGCGACCTGGGACACCCGACAGATGTTTTTC. This gives the protein CACDTGGYATWDTRQMFF.